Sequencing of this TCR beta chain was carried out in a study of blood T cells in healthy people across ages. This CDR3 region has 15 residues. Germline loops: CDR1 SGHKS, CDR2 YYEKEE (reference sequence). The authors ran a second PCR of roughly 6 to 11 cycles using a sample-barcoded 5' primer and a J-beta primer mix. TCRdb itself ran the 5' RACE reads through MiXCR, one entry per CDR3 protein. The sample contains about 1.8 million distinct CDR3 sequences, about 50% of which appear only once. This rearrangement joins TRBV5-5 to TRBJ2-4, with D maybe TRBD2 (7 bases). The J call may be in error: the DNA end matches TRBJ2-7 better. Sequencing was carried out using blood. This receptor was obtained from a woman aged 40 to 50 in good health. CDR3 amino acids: CASSTSPGGPNEQYF. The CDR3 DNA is TGTGCCAGCAGCACGTCCCCCGGGGGGCCCAACGAGCAGTACTTC.